Each of the 23 T cell receptor beta chains below was sequenced from the same sample in a study of blood T cells in healthy people across ages. PCR was performed a second time for roughly 7 to 11 cycles using a sample-barcoded 5' primer and a J-beta primer mix. TCRdb recomputed calls from the 5' RACE reads with MiXCR, one row per CDR3 protein. The data contain about 760,000 distinct CDR3 sequences, about 25% of them seen just once; the ten biggest clones take up 9% to 9.5%. Separately, the same data were catalogued under a study of T cells of mothers and their children.

The material sequenced was blood. These receptors were taken from a boy between 10 and 17 years old in good health.

This clonotype was detected a few times. CDR3 loop: CASSPQELSYNEQFF. The CDR3 region has the DNA TGCGCCAGCAGCCCACAGGAGTTGTCCTACAATGAGCAGTTCTTC. The chain uses TRBV5-1 and TRBJ2-1; perhaps TRBD1 as D (5 bases). Germline lookup yields CDR1 SGHRS and CDR2 YFSETQ. Between the trimmed V and J ends, which lost 4 bases and 1 base, there was a span of 12 bases. The CDR3 sequence is 15 residues long.

The V call is TRBV3-1, the J call TRBJ2-7, with 8 bases identical to TRBD2. CDR1 and CDR2 (germline): LGHDT, YNNKEL (reference sequence). Trimming took 1 base from V and 3 from J; bases not matched to a gene: 8. The CDR3 consists of 16 residues. The CDR3 is CASSQGPDSGIYEQYF. Written as DNA, the CDR3 is TGTGCCAGCAGCCAAGGACCGGATAGCGGGATCTACGAGCAGTACTTC.

This clonotype was counted a few times. The J gene is TRBJ2-3, the V gene TRBV5-1; 8 nucleotides align to TRBD2. The CDR3 runs 15 residues. Trimming took 2 bases from V and 4 from J; bases not matched to a gene: 6. The germline CDR1 and CDR2 sequences are SGHRS and YFSETQ. CDR3 loop: CASSFAGGWSDTQYF. CDR3 coding DNA: TGCGCCAGCAGCTTTGCGGGAGGATGGTCAGATACGCAGTATTTT.

The CDR3 DNA reads as TGTGCCAGCAGCCAAGTACGGGGGGGAAACAATGAGCAGTTCTTC. It yields the protein CASSQVRGGNNEQFF. The chain is built from TRBV4-2 and TRBJ2-1; 8 bases align to TRBD2. The CDR3 loop spans 15 amino acids. V lost 1 base to trimming and J lost 5 bases; unmatched junction nucleotides: 4. Germline V lookup: CDR1 LGHNA, CDR2 YNFKEQ.

The V call is TRBV4-3, the J call TRBJ2-1; TRBD2 matches 7 bases. CDR1 is LGHNA and CDR2 is YSLEER in the germline V gene. The CDR3 is 14 amino acids. J was trimmed by 9 bases and V by 3 bases; bases with no gene match: 8. The CDR3 nucleotides read TGCGCCAGCAGCCACGATACTAGCGCTAGTGAGCAGTTCTTC. This codes for CASSHDTSASEQFF.

The CDR3 coding sequence is TGTGCCAGCAAGACTAGATACCAAGAGACCCAGTACTTC. Translation: CASKTRYQETQYF. V gene TRBV2 combines with J gene TRBJ2-5; tentative D call: TRBD2 (6 bases). Trimming cost V 7 bases and J 0 bases, with 9 bases left between them. The CDR3 runs to 13 residues. Germline V CDR1 and CDR2: SNHLY, FYNNEI.

This clonotype was picked up a small number of times. The chain combines TRBV25-1 with TRBJ1-1; 7 nucleotides match TRBD1. The CDR3 runs to 13 residues. J lost 4 bases, V lost 8 bases, and 7 bases had no gene match. Germline V gives CDR1 MGHDK, CDR2 SYGVNS. In DNA, the CDR3 is TGTGCCAGCCTAGGGGGCTGGGGCACTGAAGCTTTCTTT. This encodes CASLGGWGTEAFF.

The chain employs TRBV7-6 and TRBJ1-6; D call uncertain. The V and J ends lost 5 bases and 9 bases respectively, with 11 bases between them. The CDR3 covers 13 residues. The germline V gene encodes CDR1 SGHVS and CDR2 FNYEAQ. The CDR3 loop is CASSPALVSPLHF. CDR3 nucleotides: TGTGCCAGCAGCCCCGCTTTGGTTTCACCCCTCCACTTT.

V gene TRBV7-2 combines with J gene TRBJ2-7; 13 nucleotides line up with TRBD2. The V gene end was trimmed by 5 bases and the J gene end by 3 bases; junction bases not matched to a gene: 7. The germline gives CDR1 SGHTA, CDR2 FQGNSA. This CDR3 spans 16 amino acids. The CDR3 sequence is CASSVVGTSGDYEQYF. The CDR3 nucleotides are TGTGCCAGCAGCGTAGTGGGGACTAGCGGGGACTACGAGCAGTACTTC.

This clonotype turned up a few times. V gene TRBV20-1 combines with J gene TRBJ2-1, with D unclear. The J call is doubtful: the DNA matches TRBJ2-7 better. CDR1 and CDR2 (germline): DFQATT, SNEGSKA (reference sequence). This CDR3 is built from 16 residues. The CDR3 here is CSATPLMDPAPYEQYF. The CDR3 nucleotides are TGCAGTGCTACTCCCTTGATGGATCCCGCGCCCTACGAGCAGTACTTC.

CDR3 region: CASSSPGPYHEQYF. CDR3 DNA: TGTGCCAGCAGCTCTCCGGGACCTTACCACGAGCAGTACTTC. This chain joins TRBV7-2 and TRBJ2-7, with D perhaps assigned TRBD1 or TRBD2 (5 bases each). The germline V gene has CDR1 SGHTA and CDR2 FQGNSA. The CDR3 runs 14 residues. V lost 4 bases and J lost 5, with 15 bases in between.

In this sample, this clonotype turned up a few times. The V gene is TRBV6-5, the J gene TRBJ2-5; 9 bases are shared with TRBD1. The assigned J gene may be wrong: the sequence end matches TRBJ2-1 better. The CDR3 covers 13 residues. The germline CDR1 and CDR2 sequences are MNHEY and SVGAGI. Here the CDR3 reads CASSGQGQDEQFF. The CDR3 nucleotides read TGTGCCAGCAGTGGACAGGGGCAAGATGAGCAGTTCTTC.

This clonotype was observed a handful of times. V is TRBV10-3 and J is TRBJ2-5; TRBD1 agrees at 7 bases. The end of the DNA aligns better with TRBJ2-7, so the J call may be wrong. The CDR3 is 14 amino acids. In germline, CDR1 is ENHRY, CDR2 SYGVKD. The CDR3 loop is CAISLQGIEYEQYF. The CDR3 nucleotides read TGTGCCATCAGCCTACAGGGGATCGAGTACGAGCAGTACTTC.

This clonotype was observed a few times. The chain combines TRBV5-1 with TRBJ2-3, with TRBD1 matching over 9 bases. From germline, CDR1 is SGHRS and CDR2 YFSETQ. The trim removed 5 bases at V and 4 bases at J, leaving 8 bases unmatched. The CDR3 runs 15 residues. CDR3: CASSPGQGRPDTQYF. In nucleotides, the CDR3 is TGCGCCAGCAGTCCTGGACAGGGGAGGCCAGATACGCAGTATTTT.

This clonotype has just a few counts. This chain uses TRBV5-6 with TRBJ1-1; weak D call: TRBD1 (6 bases). V lost 5 bases to trimming and J lost 2 bases, with 7 bases between them. The germline CDR1 and CDR2 sequences are SGHDT and YYEEEE. The CDR3 consists of 12 residues. In DNA form, the CDR3 reads TGTGCCAGCAGGACAGGCAACACTGAAGCTTTCTTT. Its protein is CASRTGNTEAFF.

This chain uses TRBV7-9 with TRBJ1-2; D remains unclear. The CDR3 runs 15 residues. Germline-derived CDR1 and CDR2 are SEHNR and FQNEAQ (reference sequence). With 4 bases removed from V and 0 bases from J, the gap between germline ends came to 12 bases. CDR3: CASSSPGESNYGYTF. The CDR3 region has the DNA TGTGCCAGCAGCTCCCCCGGGGAATCTAACTATGGCTACACCTTC.

The chain uses TRBV5-1 and TRBJ2-5, with 8 bases aligning to TRBD1. Near its end, the DNA agrees better with TRBJ2-1, so the J call may be wrong. The V gene's germline CDR1 is SGHRS and CDR2 YFSETQ. This CDR3 is 15 amino acids long. CDR3 loop: CASSLSQGAKNEQFF. The CDR3 nucleotides read TGCGCCAGCAGCTTGAGTCAGGGGGCGAAGAATGAGCAGTTCTTC.

In this sample, this clonotype turned up a few times. One end of the junction varies from germline; a read error may be responsible. The chain employs TRBV27 and TRBJ2-7, with D possibly matching TRBD2 (5 bases). Germline lookup yields CDR1 MNHEY and CDR2 SMNVEV (reference sequence). The CDR3 is 11 amino acids. For the CDR3, the DNA is TGTGCCAGCAGTTCTAGCTACGAGCAGTGCTTC. Its translation: CASSSSYEQCF.

This sequence joins TRBV9 and TRBJ2-1, with 12 nucleotides matching TRBD2. The CDR3 spans 15 residues. The V gene's germline CDR1 is SGDLS and CDR2 YYNGEE. V lost 4 bases, J lost 6 bases, and 5 bases stayed unmatched. This chain's CDR3 is CASSHRTSGANEQFF. CDR3 DNA sequence: TGTGCCAGCAGCCACAGGACTAGCGGGGCCAATGAGCAGTTCTTC. Complete variable domain (other parts from reference TRBV9 and TRBJ2-1): DSGVTQTPKHLITATGQRVTLRCSPRSGDLSVYWYQQSLDQGLQFLIQYYNGEERAKGNILERFSAQQFPDLHSELNLSSLELGDSALYFCASSHRTSGANEQFFGPGTRLTVL.

The V call is TRBV20-1, the J call TRBJ2-1, with no clear D. Germline V gene sequence: CDR1 DFQATT, CDR2 SNEGSKA (reference sequence). The CDR3 covers 13 residues. Trimming stripped 6 bases from V and 9 bases from J, with 18 bases between. In nucleotides, the CDR3 is TGCAGTGCATTCCTTGGGCAGGTCCGTGAGCAGTTCTTC. As protein: CSAFLGQVREQFF.

The CDR3 protein is CASLRGLRAKNIQYF. Written as DNA, the CDR3 is TGTGCCAGCTTAAGGGGCCTCCGGGCCAAAAACATTCAGTACTTC. The chain uses TRBV2 and TRBJ2-4; D is possibly TRBD1 (5 bases). Germline CDR1 SNHLY, CDR2 FYNNEI. The CDR3 length is 15 residues. Trimming pared 8 bases from V and 1 base from J, leaving 15 bases between.

This clonotype was seen a few times. The CDR3 DNA follows: TGCAGCGTTGTGGGGCACATTCAGTACTTC. Amino acid sequence: CSVVGHIQYF. The gene calls are TRBV29-1 and TRBJ2-4; TRBD1 is a possible D gene (5 bases). Between the trimmed V and J ends, which lost 4 bases and 8 bases, there was a span of 6 bases. This CDR3 contains 10 residues. Germline V gene data show CDR1 as SQVTM and CDR2 as ANQGSEA.

This clonotype has only a few counts. The chain is built from TRBV10-3 and TRBJ2-5; the D gene is possibly TRBD2 (5 bases). The CDR3 runs to 13 residues. Trimming left V 6 bases short and J 3 bases short, with 11 bases between. Germline-derived CDR1 and CDR2 are ENHRY and SYGVKD. The CDR3 sequence: CAISGLAKETQYF. The CDR3, as DNA: TGTGCCATCAGCGGCCTAGCAAAAGAGACCCAGTACTTC.